This T cell receptor (beta chain) was recorded in a study of CD8 T cells in Susac syndrome. Trimming shortened V by 0 bases and J by 4 bases, and 10 bases separated the two germline ends. The V gene's germline CDR1 is SGHRS and CDR2 YFSETQ. This CDR3 is built from 14 residues. Random hexamers were used to reverse transcribe an amount of roughly 0.5 to 1 ug RNA. TCRdb passed the immunoSEQ multiplex PCR reads through MiXCR, listing each CDR3 protein once. Found here are some 150,000 distinct CDR3 sequences, 95% of them singletons; the top ten hold 0.13% to 0.15%. The T cells that were sequenced for TCR beta were CD8+ and CD4+ cells from blood. Bulk CD8+ and CD4+ cells came from magnetic negative isolation; CD8+ TEMRA by FACS.

The clonotype was recovered from a human donor with Susac syndrome. J is TRBJ1-2 and V is TRBV5-1; D is ambiguous. The sequencing sample was made of CD4+ T cells from PBMCs. The CDR3 DNA reads TGCGCCAGCAGCTTGGGGGCAGGTATCTATGGCTACACCTTC. Protein product: CASSLGAGIYGYTF. Filled out from reference TRBV5-1 and TRBJ1-2, the complete variable domain reads KAGVTQTPRYLIKTRGQQVTLSCSPISGHRSVSWYQQTPGQGLQFLFEYFSETQRNKGNFPGRFSGRQFSNSRSEMNVSTLELGDSALYLCASSLGAGIYGYTFGSGTRLTVV.